This T cell receptor beta chain was sequenced for a study of T cell changes during pregnancy in multiple sclerosis. Generated by immunoSEQ multiplex PCR, the TCRdb table keeps only in-frame clones and is missing some. The sample yields 60,000 to 75,000 clones, 80% to 95% seen once. Germline-derived CDR1 and CDR2 are SQVTM and ANQGSEA. The CDR3 has 16 amino acids. The trim removed 6 bases at V and 2 bases at J, leaving 7 bases unmatched. This receptor was obtained from a female donor with multiple sclerosis, enrolled in a pregnancy study. V usage is TRBV29-1 and J usage is TRBJ2-1, with 13 bases aligning to TRBD2. The input for sequencing was CD8+ T cells from peripheral blood mononuclear cells, taken in the second trimester of pregnancy. CDR3 region: CSVAGLAGITYNEQFF. CDR3 sequence (DNA): TGCAGCGTCGCGGGACTAGCGGGGATAACCTACAATGAGCAGTTCTTC.